Following are 20 T cell receptor beta chains from one sample sequenced in a study of regulatory T cells in long-lasting Graves disease. Construction of TCR beta libraries relied on iRepertoire HTBI primers and on Arm-PCR targeting CDR3 regions. TCRdb recomputed calls from the multiplex PCR reads with MiXCR, one row per CDR3 protein. This table holds about 540,000 distinct CDR3 sequences, roughly 13% found once. Noted time point: newly diagnosed GD, antithyroid drugs for less than 3 months. The TCR library used RNA extracted from PBMCs. Separately, the same data were catalogued under a study of T cells in Graves' hyperthyroidism and ophthalmopathy.

Sample: peripheral blood mononuclear cells (PBMCs), taken at new diagnosis, from a patient treated with antithyroid drugs. These receptors originate from a man aged 30 to 45 with Graves disease.

This clonotype was picked up many times. The rearrangement joins TRBV19 to TRBJ1-5; 7 bases align to TRBD1. CDR1 is LNHDA and CDR2 is SQIVND in the germline V gene (reference sequence). The CDR3 extends over 16 amino acids. With 4 bases clipped from V and 3 bases from J, the junction kept 9 bases outside the gene matches. The DNA for the CDR3 is TGTGCCAGTAGTAGGCGAGGACAGGCTCCCAATCAGCCCCAGCATTTT. Its translation is CASSRRGQAPNQPQHF.

This chain uses TRBV30 with TRBJ2-6; 10 positions match TRBD1. Germline V gene lookup returns CDR1 GTSNPN and CDR2 SVGIG (reference sequence). This CDR3 comprises 17 residues. J was trimmed by 4 bases and V by 2 bases; bases with no gene match: 8. The CDR3 bases are TGTGCCTGGAGTACCGGGACAGGGGTATGGGGGGCCAACGTCCTGACTTTC. It is translated as CAWSTGTGVWGANVLTF.

This clonotype was counted ten times or more. The rearrangement uses TRBV6-1 and TRBJ2-7, with 7 bases aligning to TRBD1. Germline CDR1 is MNHNS and CDR2 is SASEGT. This CDR3 is built from 16 residues. V shed 6 bases, J shed 5 bases, and the junction held 16 bases outside the gene matches. The CDR3 DNA reads TGTGCCAGCAGACCCAGCCAGACAGGGTTGGTCCACGAGCAGTACTTC. Translation: CASRPSQTGLVHEQYF.

This clonotype was counted at least ten times. The V gene is TRBV10-2, the J gene TRBJ2-5; tentatively, D is TRBD1 or TRBD2 (7 bases each). V lost 3 bases and J 4 bases, leaving 18 bases between the germline ends. CDR3 length equals 16 residues. Per the germline V gene, CDR1 is WSHSY and CDR2 is SAAADI. The DNA for the CDR3 is TGCGCCAGCAGTGAAATCGGAGGGGGCGGGGGAGAGACCCAGTACTTC. It specifies CASSEIGGGGGETQYF.

The table lists this clonotype with many counts. J is TRBJ2-1 and V is TRBV20-1; D is ambiguous. CDR1 is DFQATT, CDR2 SNEGSKA, per germline (reference sequence). CDR3 size: 12 residues. V shed 4 bases and J shed 5 bases, with 9 bases lying between them. For the CDR3, the DNA is TGCAGTGCTACCGGTCTAAACAATGAGCAGTTCTTC. Residues: CSATGLNNEQFF.

This clonotype was counted at least ten times. This chain links TRBV14 with TRBJ2-1; D unclear. Looked up from germline, CDR1 is SGHDN and CDR2 is FVKESK. Trimming took 3 bases from V and 2 from J, leaving 11 bases between them. CDR3 length: 15 residues. CDR3 coding DNA: TGTGCCAGCAGCCACTTCTACCCAACCTACAATGAGCAGTTCTTC. This gives the protein CASSHFYPTYNEQFF.

The CDR3 sequence is CASSSREAGNTIYF. DNA of the CDR3: TGTGCCAGCAGCTCCAGGGAAGCTGGAAACACCATATATTTT. The V call is TRBV7-8, the J call TRBJ1-3; possibly TRBD1 for D (5 bases). The CDR3 runs to 14 residues. V was clipped by 4 bases and J by 2 bases, with 9 bases between them. From germline, CDR1 is SGHVS and CDR2 FQNEAQ.

This clonotype came up a few times. The chain uses TRBV27 and TRBJ2-2; D is unresolved. Trimming removed 5 bases at V and 4 bases at J, with 5 bases between. There are 12 residues in the CDR3. Looked up from germline, CDR1 is MNHEY and CDR2 is SMNVEV (reference sequence). Written as DNA, the CDR3 is TGTGCCAGCAGTAGGATCACCGGGGAGCTGTTTTTT. Residues: CASSRITGELFF.

With regard to this clonotype: The junction differs from germline at one of its ends, possibly a read error. The V gene is TRBV4-1, the J gene TRBJ1-5, with TRBD1 as a possible D gene (5 bases). The CDR3 has 14 amino acids. Germline-derived CDR1 and CDR2 are MGHRA and YSYEKL. CDR3 protein: CAGSPEGWGQPQHF. The CDR3, as DNA: TGTGCCGGCAGCCCTGAGGGCTGGGGCCAGCCCCAGCATTTT.

This clonotype has only a few counts. The V gene is TRBV20-1, the J gene TRBJ2-5, with TRBD2 matching 14 bases. This CDR3 has 15 residues. Germline CDR1 reads DFQATT; CDR2 reads SNEGSKA (reference sequence). After removal of 8 bases from V and 4 bases from J, the junction contained 9 bases not matched to a gene. The CDR3 sequence: CSPGLAGGGGETQYF. In DNA, the CDR3 is TGCAGTCCCGGACTAGCGGGAGGAGGAGGAGAGACCCAGTACTTC.

This clonotype was seen repeatedly, ten times or more. The CDR3: CASSRDGRIMNTEAFF. The CDR3 nucleotides are TGTGCCAGCAGTCGGGACGGCCGCATCATGAACACTGAAGCTTTCTTT. This chain links TRBV12-3 or TRBV12-4 with TRBJ1-1; perhaps TRBD1 as D (5 bases). The CDR3 runs 16 residues. V lost 5 bases and J lost 0, with 16 bases in between.

This clonotype was recorded only once. The CDR3 DNA sequence: TGTGCCAGTATAGTAACCCCAGGACAGGGTAGTAATGAGCAGTTCTTC. As protein: CASIVTPGQGSNEQFF. This sequence joins TRBV19 and TRBJ2-1; 8 bases line up with TRBD1. CDR1 and CDR2 (germline): LNHDA, SQIVND (reference sequence). The CDR3 runs 16 residues. V shed 7 bases and J 7 bases; nucleotides not matched to a gene: 15.

This clonotype occurred many times. The rearrangement joins TRBV5-5 to TRBJ2-7, with D perhaps being TRBD1 or TRBD2 (5 bases each). The CDR3 runs 14 residues. V lost 2 bases and J 9 bases, leaving 18 bases between the germline ends. The germline V gene has CDR1 SGHKS and CDR2 YYEKEE (reference sequence). CDR3 DNA: TGTGCCAGCAGCTTTACCGGGACGGCCCCGAGGCAGTACTTC. This codes for CASSFTGTAPRQYF.

This clonotype showed up just a few times. This chain joins TRBV6-1 and TRBJ2-5, with 9 bases identical to TRBD2. CDR1 is MNHNS and CDR2 is SASEGT in the germline V gene. V lost 7 bases and J lost 4; bases outside the gene matches: 13. The length of the CDR3 is 16 residues. CDR3 coding DNA: TGTGCCAGCACTTTAGCGGGAGCGGGGTCCGGAGAGACCCAGTACTTC. Its protein is CASTLAGAGSGETQYF.

This clonotype was found many times. The chain uses TRBV7-2 and TRBJ1-4, with TRBD1 identical over 9 bases. The germline V gene has CDR1 SGHTA and CDR2 FQGNSA. The CDR3 has 16 amino acids. With 5 bases clipped from V and 5 bases from J, the junction kept 9 bases outside the gene matches. The CDR3 sequence: CASSILGTGPNEKLFF. CDR3 in DNA: TGTGCCAGCAGCATCCTCGGGACAGGGCCGAATGAAAAACTGTTTTTT.

This clonotype was recorded a few times. The J gene is TRBJ2-4, the V gene TRBV19; D is perhaps TRBD1 (6 bases). Between the trimmed V and J ends, which lost 0 bases and 3 bases, there was a span of 9 bases. The CDR3 totals 15 residues. The germline V gene encodes CDR1 LNHDA and CDR2 SQIVND (reference sequence). CDR3 DNA sequence: TGTGCCAGTAGTATAGAACAGGGTTTCAAAAACATTCAGTACTTC. As protein: CASSIEQGFKNIQYF.

This clonotype was counted ten times or more. The chain carries TRBV5-1 and TRBJ1-5; possibly TRBD1 for D (6 bases). Trimming shortened V by 5 bases and J by 3 bases, and 15 bases separated the two germline ends. The germline V gene encodes CDR1 SGHRS and CDR2 YFSETQ. CDR3 length: 15 amino acids. CDR3 in DNA: TGCGCCAGCAGTGCATTTTCAGGGGCCAATCAGCCCCAGCATTTT. Residues: CASSAFSGANQPQHF.

This clonotype was recorded at least ten times. The rearrangement links TRBV24-1 to TRBJ2-1; D is perhaps TRBD2 (5 bases). Trimming took 0 bases from V and 6 from J, leaving 5 bases between them. Germline CDR1 is KGHDR and CDR2 is SFDVKD. CDR3 length: 13 residues. In DNA form, the CDR3 reads TGTGCCACCAGTGATTTGGCGGGCAATGAGCAGTTCTTC. Translated, it gives CATSDLAGNEQFF.

The table lists this clonotype with a few counts. The J gene is TRBJ1-2, the V gene TRBV19, with D uncertain. Germline lookup yields CDR1 LNHDA and CDR2 SQIVND (reference sequence). The CDR3 is 14 amino acids. V lost 3 bases and J 6 bases, leaving 14 bases between the germline ends. Here the CDR3 reads CASSMWQLTHGYTF. DNA for the CDR3: TGTGCCAGTAGTATGTGGCAACTCACACATGGCTACACCTTC.

The sample holds many counts of this clonotype. The V and J genes are TRBV20-1 and TRBJ1-1; no clear D. The CDR3 spans 13 residues. CDR1 is DFQATT, CDR2 SNEGSKA, per germline (reference sequence). Deletions cut 3 bases from V and 1 base from J, with 9 bases between. The chain's CDR3 is CSARIHTNTEAFF. The CDR3 DNA sequence: TGCAGTGCTAGGATTCATACGAACACTGAAGCTTTCTTT.